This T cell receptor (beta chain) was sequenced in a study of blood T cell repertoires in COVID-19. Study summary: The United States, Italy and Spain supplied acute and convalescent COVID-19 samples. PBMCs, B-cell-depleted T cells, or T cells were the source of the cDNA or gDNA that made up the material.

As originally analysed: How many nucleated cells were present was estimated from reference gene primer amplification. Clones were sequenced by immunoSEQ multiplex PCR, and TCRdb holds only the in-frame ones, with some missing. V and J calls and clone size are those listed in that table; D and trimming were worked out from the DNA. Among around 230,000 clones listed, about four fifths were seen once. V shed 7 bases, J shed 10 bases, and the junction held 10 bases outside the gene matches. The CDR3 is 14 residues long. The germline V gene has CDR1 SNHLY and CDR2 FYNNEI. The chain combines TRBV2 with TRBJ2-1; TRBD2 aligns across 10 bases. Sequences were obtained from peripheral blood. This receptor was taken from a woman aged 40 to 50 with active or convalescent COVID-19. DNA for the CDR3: TGTGCCAGCACTGGACTAGCGGTCTATGTGGAGCAGTTCTTC. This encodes CASTGLAVYVEQFF.